This T cell receptor beta chain originates from a study of T cell responses to AZD1222 COVID-19 vaccine. Findings and caveats of the study: Clonal diversity may have been underestimated in mostly white British donors. Reports say nearly half of spike-specific TCRs go after unmutated variant regions.

To note about this clone: What it recognizes is unknown.

Germline V gives CDR1 MDHEN, CDR2 SYDVKM. This CDR3 is 14 amino acids long. V lost 7 bases, J lost 3 bases, and 9 bases stayed unmatched. Clones were read by immunoSEQ multiplex PCR, and TCRdb kept only the in-frame ones, dropping some. The sample carries more than 150,000 clones, 90% to 95% recorded once. The chain carries TRBV28 and TRBJ2-7, with 7 positions matching TRBD1. The sequenced sample was peripheral blood, obtained on day 0 of AZD1222 vaccination. This clonotype was sampled from an adult in good health. In DNA, the CDR3 is TGTGCCAGCACTTTGGACAGGCGCAACTACGAGCAGTACTTC. This encodes CASTLDRRNYEQYF.